The 11 T cell receptor beta chains below come from one sample, sequenced in a study of T cells in Graves' hyperthyroidism and ophthalmopathy. Amplified TCR beta CDR3 regions came from RNA transcripts. TCR CDR3 underwent first-round RT-PCR with the HTBI primer set. TCRdb analysed the multiplex PCR reads with MiXCR anew, one entry per CDR3 protein. The sample shows roughly 150,000 distinct CDR3 sequences, over 7.5% of them seen only once. Sequenced sample: blood. The source of these receptors is a woman aged 18 to 35 with Graves' hyperthyroidism that later progressed to Graves' ophthalmopathy.

In this sample, this clonotype turned up many times. V usage is TRBV5-1 and J usage is TRBJ2-3, with D perhaps matching TRBD1 (6 bases). The CDR3 consists of 14 residues. Trimming cost V 4 bases and J 1 base, with 10 bases left between them. CDR1 and CDR2 (germline): SGHRS, YFSETQ. CDR3 residues: CASSLRTGTDTQYF. The CDR3 region has the DNA TGCGCCAGCAGCCTCCGGACAGGCACAGATACGCAGTATTTT.

At least ten counts were recorded for this clonotype. The chain links TRBV20-1 to TRBJ1-3; 8 bases fit TRBD1. Germline assignment: CDR1 DFQATT and CDR2 SNEGSKA (reference sequence). The CDR3 spans 14 residues. V lost 1 base and J lost 2; bases outside the gene matches: 1. CDR3 DNA sequence: TGCAGTGCTAGAGGGACAGGGACTGGAAACACCATATATTTT. It translates to CSARGTGTGNTIYF.

In its sample, this clonotype ranks as medium-sized. V is TRBV7-8 and J is TRBJ2-7; 8 nucleotides line up with TRBD1. Losses at the gene ends were 0 bases for V and 2 bases for J; bases not matched to a gene: 3. The germline V gene has CDR1 SGHVS and CDR2 FQNEAQ. CDR3 length equals 15 residues. The CDR3 DNA reads TGTGCCAGCAGCTTAGCGTCCAGGGGGCCCTACGAGCAGTACTTC. Translation gives CASSLASRGPYEQYF.

Ten or more counts support this clonotype. This rearrangement joins TRBV3-1 to TRBJ2-3, with D perhaps matching TRBD1 (6 bases). The CDR3 loop spans 16 amino acids. The V and J ends lost 7 bases and 1 base respectively, with 18 bases between them. Looked up from germline, CDR1 is LGHDT and CDR2 is YNNKEL (reference sequence). CDR3 bases: TGTGCCAGCACCCCAGGGTCAGGGGCCCGCACAGATACGCAGTATTTT. Protein product: CASTPGSGARTDTQYF.

This clonotype was detected ten times or more. The gene calls are TRBV5-5 and TRBJ1-3; D is unresolved. Germline V gives CDR1 SGHKS, CDR2 YYEKEE (reference sequence). Trimming took off 1 base at V and 0 bases at J, with 14 bases between the two ends. The CDR3 is made up of 17 amino acids. The chain's CDR3 is CASSLTPGLTSGNTIYF. The CDR3 DNA reads as TGTGCCAGCAGCTTGACCCCGGGATTAACCTCTGGAAACACCATATATTTT.

This clonotype was observed many times. The J gene is TRBJ1-5, the V gene TRBV19, with 8 bases aligning to TRBD1. Germline V gene data show CDR1 as LNHDA and CDR2 as SQIVND (reference sequence). The CDR3 is 16 amino acids. Losses at the gene ends were 5 bases for V and 1 base for J; bases not matched to a gene: 7. CDR3 amino acids: CASSAQGARSNQPQHF. The CDR3 nucleotides are TGTGCCAGTAGTGCCCAGGGGGCGAGGAGCAATCAGCCCCAGCATTTT.

This clonotype has more than one count but fewer than ten. V usage is TRBV9 and J usage is TRBJ2-1; D gene ambiguous. Germline V gene sequence: CDR1 SGDLS, CDR2 YYNGEE. The V gene lost 3 bases and the J gene lost 7 bases, with 8 bases spanning the gap. The CDR3 totals 12 residues. The CDR3 coding sequence is TGTGCCAGCAGCGCTAATTTAAATGAGCAGTTCTTC. Translation: CASSANLNEQFF.

In its sample, this clonotype was seen a few times. The gene calls are TRBV9 and TRBJ1-3; 8 positions agree with TRBD1. CDR3 length: 14 amino acids. The V gene's germline CDR1 is SGDLS and CDR2 YYNGEE. With 4 bases clipped from V and 6 bases from J, the junction kept 6 bases outside the gene matches. The CDR3 DNA reads TGTGCCAGCAGCCCTAGGACAGGGACAAACACCATATATTTT. Protein: CASSPRTGTNTIYF.

There are many counts of this clonotype. The chain joins TRBV11-2 to TRBJ2-4; a weak D match, TRBD1 (5 bases). Germline V CDR1 and CDR2: SGHAT, FQNNGV. The CDR3 contains 16 residues. The V end lost 2 bases, the J end lost 7 bases, and 18 bases lay between the germline ends. CDR3 DNA sequence: TGTGCCAGCAGCTTAAGTCCTGGACCACCAGGGAACATTCAGTACTTC. The encoded protein is CASSLSPGPPGNIQYF.

The CDR3 sequence: CASSQETGYNEQFF. The DNA for the CDR3 is TGTGCCAGCAGCCAAGAGACTGGGTACAATGAGCAGTTCTTC. The chain joins TRBV14 to TRBJ2-1; no definite D call. The CDR3 sequence is 14 residues long. V was cut by 0 bases and J by 4 bases, with 7 bases left in between. CDR1 and CDR2 (germline): SGHDN, FVKESK.

J is TRBJ1-4 and V is TRBV25-1, with D perhaps TRBD1 (5 bases). This CDR3 spans 15 amino acids. Germline V gene data show CDR1 as MGHDK and CDR2 as SYGVNS. The V and J ends lost 2 bases and 7 bases respectively, with 14 bases between them. This CDR3 is CASSELQDSTEKLFF. The CDR3, as DNA: TGTGCCAGCAGTGAACTACAGGATAGTACTGAAAAACTGTTTTTT.